The 20 T cell receptor beta chains below come from one sample, sequenced in a study of CD8 T cells in ankylosing spondylitis. MiXCR was run by TCRdb on the 5' RACE reads, yielding one entry per CDR3 protein. The data hold 35,000 to 50,000 distinct CDR3 sequences, with 11% observed a single time. Sequencing used blood, either unsorted or a sorted T cell fraction (not recorded which). The receptors here all came from a male donor with ankylosing spondylitis or in good health (not recorded which).

This clonotype was seen repeatedly, ten times or more. The J gene is TRBJ2-3, the V gene TRBV29-1; tentatively, D is TRBD2 (5 bases). Trimming stripped 0 bases from V and 5 bases from J, with 12 bases between. Per the germline V gene, CDR1 is SQVTM and CDR2 is ANQGSEA. The CDR3 has 14 amino acids. CDR3 region: CSVEDPEEGDTQYF. CDR3 DNA: TGCAGCGTTGAAGATCCGGAGGAAGGAGATACGCAGTATTTT.

This clonotype was observed many times. This chain uses TRBV12-3 or TRBV12-4 with TRBJ2-2, with D perhaps TRBD2 (7 bases). The CDR3 sequence is 14 residues long. V was shortened by 6 bases and J by 9 bases, with 17 bases between the two germline ends. The CDR3 loop reads CASSLLAGARELFF. The CDR3 DNA reads TGTGCCAGCAGCCTACTCGCGGGGGCCAGGGAGCTGTTTTTT.

This clonotype showed up just a few times. V gene TRBV7-2 combines with J gene TRBJ1-5; D gene unclear. V was cut by 1 base and J by 6 bases, with 13 bases left in between. This CDR3 is 15 amino acids long. The germline gives CDR1 SGHTA, CDR2 FQGNSA. CDR3 protein: CASSLDLGTTQPQHF. The CDR3 region has the DNA TGTGCCAGCAGCTTAGATTTGGGCACTACTCAGCCCCAGCATTTT.

This clonotype was detected many times. J is TRBJ2-1 and V is TRBV6-2 or TRBV6-3, with a weak D call TRBD2 (6 bases). This CDR3 is 13 amino acids long. Germline V CDR1 and CDR2: MNHEY, SVGEGT. Trimming left V 8 bases short and J 4 bases short, with 12 bases between. In DNA, the CDR3 is TGTGCCAGCGGGGGGTCCGCATACAATGAGCAGTTCTTC. Translated: CASGGSAYNEQFF.

Many counts were recorded for this clonotype. V gene TRBV28 combines with J gene TRBJ2-3; a weak D match, TRBD1 (5 bases). Trimming removed 6 bases from V and 0 bases from J, with 13 bases in between. CDR3 length: 15 residues. Germline-derived CDR1 and CDR2 are MDHEN and SYDVKM. The CDR3 sequence: CASRALTASTDTQYF. The CDR3 DNA reads TGTGCCAGCAGGGCCCTGACAGCTAGCACAGATACGCAGTATTTT.

V and J are TRBV21-1 and TRBJ2-1; the DNA was not used to check the table's D call, TRBD1. TRBV21-1 constitutes a pseudogene. The CDR3 has 16 amino acids. CDR3 sequence reads: CASSTQGISAYNEQFF. The DNA of the CDR3 is TGTGCCAGCAGCACCCAGGGAATATCTGCCTACAATGAGCAGTTCTTC.

This clonotype occurred many times. This chain links TRBV10-3 with TRBJ1-2; D gene unclear. V was clipped by 11 bases and J by 2 bases, with 12 bases between them. The CDR3 is 12 amino acids. Germline V gene sequence: CDR1 ENHRY, CDR2 SYGVKD. CDR3 DNA sequence: TGTGCCTACCGCGGAGGGAACTATGGCTACACCTTC. Translating gives CAYRGGNYGYTF.

This clonotype was seen at least ten times. V gene TRBV27 combines with J gene TRBJ2-7; no reliable D call. V was clipped by 3 bases and J by 2 bases, with 11 bases between them. Germline loops: CDR1 MNHEY, CDR2 SMNVEV (reference sequence). The CDR3 covers 14 residues. CDR3 region: CASSFSGRAYEQYF. Written as DNA, the CDR3 is TGTGCCAGCAGTTTTAGTGGACGAGCCTACGAGCAGTACTTC.

The table lists this clonotype with many counts. This rearrangement joins TRBV20-1 to TRBJ2-1, with TRBD1 matching 7 bases. This CDR3 region has 12 residues. The germline CDR1 and CDR2 sequences are DFQATT and SNEGSKA (reference sequence). After removal of 3 bases from V and 12 bases from J, the junction contained 8 bases not matched to a gene. Written as DNA, the CDR3 is TGCAGTGCTAGCACTGGGCCAGGGGGGCAGTTCTTC. This encodes CSASTGPGGQFF.

The chain employs TRBV10-3 and TRBJ2-1; the D gene could be TRBD1 or TRBD2 (5 bases each). CDR3 length: 15 residues. Looked up from germline, CDR1 is ENHRY and CDR2 is SYGVKD. V dropped 3 bases and J dropped 6 bases, with 15 bases sitting between them. As DNA, the CDR3 is TGTGCCATCAGTGACGCTGGGGCAGGGACCAATGAGCAGTTCTTC. Translation gives CAISDAGAGTNEQFF.

CDR3 loop: CASSPLAGGRNEQFF. The DNA of the CDR3 is TGCGCCAGCAGCCCGTTAGCGGGGGGGCGCAATGAGCAGTTCTTC. V usage is TRBV5-1 and J usage is TRBJ2-1; 11 nucleotides align to TRBD2. The CDR3 runs 15 residues. Trimming cost V 4 bases and J 6 bases; bases outside gene matches: 6. The germline V gene encodes CDR1 SGHRS and CDR2 YFSETQ.

This clonotype was seen a handful of times. This chain uses TRBV3-1 with TRBJ2-7; tentative D call: TRBD1 (6 bases). Germline CDR1 is LGHDT and CDR2 is YNNKEL (reference sequence). The CDR3 contains 15 residues. V gave up 1 base and J gave up 4 bases, with 14 bases separating them. The CDR3 DNA sequence: TGTGCCAGCAGCCAAGTAGCACAGGGAATGTACGAGCAGTACTTC. This codes for CASSQVAQGMYEQYF.

This clonotype was seen repeatedly, ten times or more. V usage is TRBV5-1 and J usage is TRBJ2-1; the D gene is possibly TRBD1 (6 bases). V was clipped by 2 bases and J by 3 bases, with 21 bases between them. Germline CDR1 reads SGHRS; CDR2 reads YFSETQ. This CDR3 has 18 residues. CDR3 nucleotides: TGCGCCAGCAGCTTCATTGTCGGTTCGGCAGGGGACTACAATGAGCAGTTCTTC. Amino acids: CASSFIVGSAGDYNEQFF.

This clonotype was detected many times. J is TRBJ1-4 and V is TRBV20-1; D remains ambiguous. V was clipped by 5 bases and J by 8 bases, with 15 bases between them. The germline gives CDR1 DFQATT, CDR2 SNEGSKA (reference sequence). CDR3 size: 13 residues. DNA for the CDR3: TGCAGTGCTCGCTGGTGGACTGGCGAAAAACTGTTTTTT. Translation gives CSARWWTGEKLFF.

This clonotype was counted many times. The chain couples TRBV5-1 to TRBJ1-2, with 9 bases identical to TRBD1. Looked up from germline, CDR1 is SGHRS and CDR2 is YFSETQ. The CDR3 runs to 15 residues. Trimming cost V 4 bases and J 4 bases; bases outside gene matches: 8. CDR3 sequence (DNA): TGCGCCAGCAGCCTGGGACAGGGTTTAGGCTATGGCTACACCTTC. Translated: CASSLGQGLGYGYTF.

This clonotype was detected ten times or more. The rearrangement uses TRBV7-6 and TRBJ2-1; 7 bases are a match to TRBD2. J lost 2 bases, V lost 1 base, and 2 bases had no gene match. Germline V gene data show CDR1 as SGHVS and CDR2 as FNYEAQ. CDR3 size: 15 residues. The CDR3 region is CASSLGAGAYNEQFF. In DNA form, the CDR3 reads TGTGCCAGCAGCTTAGGGGCGGGGGCCTACAATGAGCAGTTCTTC.

This clonotype showed up many times. This chain links TRBV29-1 with TRBJ2-7; the D is unclear. V was pared by 4 bases and J by 0 bases, with 7 bases between. Per germline, CDR1 SQVTM and CDR2 ANQGSEA. CDR3 length: 12 residues. The CDR3 nucleotides read TGCAGCGTTGCCTCTCCCTCCTACGAGCAGTACTTC. It translates to CSVASPSYEQYF.

A few counts support this clonotype. The chain couples TRBV9 to TRBJ2-1; 7 bases match TRBD1. Germline CDR1 is SGDLS and CDR2 is YYNGEE. The CDR3 extends over 16 amino acids. With 0 bases clipped from V and 5 bases from J, the junction kept 8 bases outside the gene matches. CDR3 sequence: CASSVGWDSGNNEQFF. The CDR3 DNA reads as TGTGCCAGCAGCGTAGGATGGGACAGTGGGAACAATGAGCAGTTCTTC.

This clonotype was observed at least ten times. This chain uses TRBV10-3 with TRBJ1-5; TRBD1 matches at 7 bases. The germline V gene encodes CDR1 ENHRY and CDR2 SYGVKD. Trimming took 9 bases from V and 3 from J; bases not matched to a gene: 11. CDR3 length equals 15 residues. The CDR3 DNA reads as TGTGCCATGGGCCGGGGGACAGACCACAATCAGCCCCAGCATTTT. Protein product: CAMGRGTDHNQPQHF.

This clonotype was found many times. This chain links TRBV5-1 with TRBJ2-1, with D maybe TRBD1 (5 bases). V lost 3 bases to trimming and J lost 5 bases, with 12 bases between them. The CDR3 totals 14 residues. Per germline, CDR1 SGHRS and CDR2 YFSETQ. This chain's CDR3 is CASSSVDRDNEQFF. The CDR3, as DNA: TGCGCCAGCAGCTCTGTAGACAGAGACAATGAGCAGTTCTTC.